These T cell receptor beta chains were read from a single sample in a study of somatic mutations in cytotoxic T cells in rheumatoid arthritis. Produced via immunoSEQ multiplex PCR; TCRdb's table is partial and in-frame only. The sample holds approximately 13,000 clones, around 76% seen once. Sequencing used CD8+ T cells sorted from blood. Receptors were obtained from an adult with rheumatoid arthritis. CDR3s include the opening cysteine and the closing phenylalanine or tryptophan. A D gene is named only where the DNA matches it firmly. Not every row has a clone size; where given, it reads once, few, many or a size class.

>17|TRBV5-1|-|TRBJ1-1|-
CASSLALYGQLNAEAFF
TGCGCCAGCAGCTTGGCACTCTACGGACAGCTTAACGCTGAAGCTTTCTTT
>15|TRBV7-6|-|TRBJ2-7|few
CASSLEQGRSYEQYF
TGTGCCAGCAGCTTAGAACAGGGGAGGTCCTACGAGCAGTACTTC
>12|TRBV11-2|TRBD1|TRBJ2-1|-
CASSPPDRATFF
TGTGCCAGCAGCCCTCCCGACAGGGCTACGTTCTTC
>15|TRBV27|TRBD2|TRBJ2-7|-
CASSSPTSGRYEQYF
TGTGCCAGCAGTTCTCCGACTAGCGGGAGATACGAGCAGTACTTC
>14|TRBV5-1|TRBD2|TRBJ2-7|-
CASSLAGYSYEQYF
TGCGCCAGCAGCTTAGCGGGATACTCCTACGAGCAGTACTTC
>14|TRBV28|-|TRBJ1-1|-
CASSLGTLNTEAFF
TGTGCCAGCAGTTTAGGGACCTTGAACACTGAAGCTTTCTTT
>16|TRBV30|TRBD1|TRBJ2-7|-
CAWTPGQLTPYAEQYF
TGTGCCTGGACCCCGGGACAGTTAACTCCCTACGCGGAGCAGTACTTC
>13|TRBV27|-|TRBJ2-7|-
CASSLTPTYEQYF
TGTGCCAGCAGTCTTACACCGACCTACGAGCAGTACTTC
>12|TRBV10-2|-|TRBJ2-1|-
CASSEVRDEQFF
TGCGCCAGCAGTGAGGTTCGCGATGAGCAGTTCTTC
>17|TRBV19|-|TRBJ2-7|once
CASTPTYRASHSYEQYF
TGTGCCAGTACCCCTACCTACCGGGCTTCGCACTCCTACGAGCAGTACTTC
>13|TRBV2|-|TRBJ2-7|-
CASIGITSYEQYF
TGTGCCAGCATCGGAATTACCTCCTACGAGCAGTACTTC
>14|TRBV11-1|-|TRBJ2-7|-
CASSLGGSSYEQYF
TGTGCCAGCAGCTTAGGGGGGAGCTCCTACGAGCAGTACTTC
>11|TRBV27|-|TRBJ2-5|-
CASSRGETQYF
TGTGCCAGCAGTCGGGGGGAGACCCAGTACTTC
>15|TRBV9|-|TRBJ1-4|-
CASSVGGFPNEKLFF
TGTGCCAGCAGCGTCGGGGGGTTCCCTAATGAAAAACTGTTTTTT
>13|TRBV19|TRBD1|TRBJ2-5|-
CASRAGTEETQYF
TGTGCCAGTAGGGCCGGGACAGAAGAGACCCAGTACTTC
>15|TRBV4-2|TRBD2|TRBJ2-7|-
CASSQDRGDSYEQYF
TGTGCCAGCAGCCAAGATCGGGGGGACTCCTACGAGCAGTACTTC
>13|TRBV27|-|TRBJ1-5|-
CASSLLPDQPQHF
TGTGCCAGCAGTTTATTACCCGATCAGCCCCAGCATTTT
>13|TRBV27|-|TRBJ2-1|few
CASSLSRIGEQFF
TGTGCCAGCAGTTTATCCCGTATCGGTGAGCAGTTCTTC
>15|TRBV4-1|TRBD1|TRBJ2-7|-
CASSPTGDRGGEQYF
TGCGCCAGCAGCCCCACGGGGGACAGGGGTGGCGAGCAGTACTTC
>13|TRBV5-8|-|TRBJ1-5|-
CASDEILDQPQHF
TGTGCCAGCGATGAGATTCTCGATCAGCCCCAGCATTTT
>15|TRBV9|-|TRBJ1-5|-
CASSVGGAPDQPQHF
TGTGCCAGCAGCGTCGGGGGGGCCCCGGATCAGCCCCAGCATTTT
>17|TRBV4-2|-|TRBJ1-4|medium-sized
CASSQDPRTDANEKLFF
TGTGCCAGCAGCCAAGATCCCCGGACAGACGCGAATGAAAAACTGTTTTTT
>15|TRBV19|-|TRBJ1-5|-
CASSIISGDNQPQHF
TGTGCCAGTAGTATAATCTCAGGGGACAATCAGCCCCAGCATTTT
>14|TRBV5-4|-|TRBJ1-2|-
CASSLGASNYGYTF
TGTGCCAGCAGCTTAGGCGCATCTAACTATGGCTACACCTTC
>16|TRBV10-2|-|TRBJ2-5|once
CASLSMRGPAKETQYF
TGCGCCAGCCTCTCGATGCGGGGACCAGCGAAAGAGACCCAGTACTTC
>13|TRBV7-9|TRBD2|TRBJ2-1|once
CASSSTSIDEQFF
TGTGCCAGCAGCTCGACTAGCATCGATGAGCAGTTCTTC
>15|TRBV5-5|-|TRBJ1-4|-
CASSLEGGGREKLFF
TGTGCCAGCAGCTTGGAAGGAGGGGGTCGGGAAAAACTGTTTTTT
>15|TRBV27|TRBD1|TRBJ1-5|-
CASSPVTGSNQPQHF
TGTGCCAGCAGTCCAGTGACAGGGAGCAATCAGCCCCAGCATTTT
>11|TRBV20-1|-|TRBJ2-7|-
CSALLGYEQYF
TGCAGTGCTCTACTGGGGTACGAGCAGTACTTC
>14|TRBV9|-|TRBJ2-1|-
CASSAEAGDNEQFF
TGTGCCAGCAGCGCGGAGGCCGGGGACAATGAGCAGTTCTTC
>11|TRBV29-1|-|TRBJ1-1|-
CSVVWNTEAFF
TGCAGCGTTGTATGGAACACTGAAGCTTTCTTT
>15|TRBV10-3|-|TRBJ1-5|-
CAISPDRYSNQPQHF
TGTGCCATCAGTCCAGACAGGTATAGCAATCAGCCCCAGCATTTT
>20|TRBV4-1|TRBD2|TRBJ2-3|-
CASSQDLVSRRTSGRDTQYF
TGCGCCAGCAGCCAAGATCTTGTGAGTAGACGGACTAGCGGGAGGGATACGCAGTATTTT
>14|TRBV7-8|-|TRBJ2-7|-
CASASGGSSYEQYF
TGTGCCAGCGCTAGTGGCGGCAGCTCCTACGAGCAGTACTTC
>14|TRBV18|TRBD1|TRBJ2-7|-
CASSPGTGPYEQYF
TGTGCCAGCTCACCCGGGACAGGTCCCTACGAGCAGTACTTC
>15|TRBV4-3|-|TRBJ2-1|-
CASSQGQLSYNEQFF
TGCGCCAGCAGCCAAGGACAGCTCTCCTACAATGAGCAGTTCTTC
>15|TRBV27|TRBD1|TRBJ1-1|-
CASSSRTGTNTEAFF
TGTGCCAGCAGTTCTCGGACAGGGACGAACACTGAAGCTTTCTTT
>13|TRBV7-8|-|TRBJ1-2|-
CASSLAGANGYTF
TGTGCCAGCAGCTTAGCAGGGGCCAATGGCTACACCTTC
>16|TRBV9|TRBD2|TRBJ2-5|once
CASSAQLLGGIETQYF
TGTGCCAGCAGCGCTCAATTGTTGGGGGGGATAGAGACCCAGTACTTC
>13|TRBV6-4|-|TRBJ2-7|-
CASSDPPGSEQYF
TGTGCCAGCAGTGATCCCCCTGGAAGCGAGCAGTACTTC
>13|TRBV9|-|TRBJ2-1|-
CASSVEGPDEQFF
TGTGCCAGCAGCGTAGAAGGACCGGATGAGCAGTTCTTC
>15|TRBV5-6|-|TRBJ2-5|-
CASSELRDRVETQYF
TGTGCCAGCAGCGAACTCCGGGACCGCGTAGAGACCCAGTACTTC